The next 22 T cell receptor beta chains were all read from a single sample in a study of radiotherapy plus CTLA-4 blockade in lung cancer. Method: immunoSEQ multiplex PCR; TCRdb's copy keeps in-frame clones and lacks some. This table has approximately 50,000 clones, about 88% appearing once. The source was peripheral blood, collected from a patient treated with radiotherapy plus ipilimumab. The receptors come from a human donor with non-small cell lung cancer that progressed on radiotherapy plus ipilimumab. Some clones in this sample may be carry-over from other donors' samples.

This rearrangement joins TRBV27 to TRBJ2-7, with TRBD2 as a possible D gene (6 bases). This CDR3 is 14 amino acids long. Trimming stripped 5 bases from V and 4 bases from J, with 15 bases between. The germline V gene encodes CDR1 MNHEY and CDR2 SMNVEV (reference sequence). The CDR3 protein is CASSKTGETYEQYF. Here the CDR3 DNA reads TGTGCCAGCAGTAAAACGGGAGAAACTTACGAGCAGTACTTC.

The chain carries TRBV6-5 and TRBJ1-2; 7 bases are a match to TRBD1. CDR1 MNHEY and CDR2 SVGAGI come from the germline V gene. J was trimmed by 8 bases and V by 5 bases; bases with no gene match: 11. The CDR3 length is 14 residues. The CDR3 DNA follows: TGTGCCAGCAGTCACCAGGGACAGCGCGGGGGCTACACCTTC. Protein: CASSHQGQRGGYTF.

The rearrangement uses TRBV18 and TRBJ1-2; D remains ambiguous. Germline CDR1 KGHSH, CDR2 LQKENI. The CDR3 length is 14 residues. V was pared by 2 bases and J by 0 bases, with 7 bases between. The CDR3 protein is CASSPGTANYGYTF. In DNA form, the CDR3 reads TGTGCCAGCTCACCAGGCACAGCTAACTATGGCTACACCTTC.

This clone was detected only a few times. The chain is built from TRBV11-1 and TRBJ2-1; possibly TRBD1 for D (6 bases). CDR1 and CDR2 (germline): SGHAT, FQDESV (reference sequence). CDR3 length equals 12 residues. Trimming stripped 6 bases from V and 5 bases from J, with 8 bases between. This chain's CDR3 is CASRGAHNEQFF. The CDR3 region has the DNA TGTGCCAGCAGGGGGGCCCACAATGAGCAGTTCTTC.

J is TRBJ2-7 and V is TRBV7-2; possibly TRBD2 for D (6 bases). Trimming shortened V by 5 bases and J by 1 base, and 24 bases separated the two germline ends. The CDR3 is 18 amino acids. Germline V gene data show CDR1 as SGHTA and CDR2 as FQGNSA. The CDR3: CASSASLPGGGTSYEQYF. The CDR3 DNA sequence: TGTGCCAGCAGCGCAAGCTTGCCGGGTGGGGGGACTTCCTACGAGCAGTACTTC. Full variable domain (missing parts from reference TRBV7-2 and TRBJ2-7): GAGVSQSPSNKVTEKGKDVELRCDPISGHTALYWYRQSLGQGLEFLIYFQGNSAPDKSGLPSDRFSAERTGGSVSTLTIQRTQQEDSAVYLCASSASLPGGGTSYEQYFGPGTRLTVT.

This clone was seen only once. This chain connects TRBV9 to TRBJ2-3, with 12 positions matching TRBD2. The CDR3 is 14 amino acids. Looked up from germline, CDR1 is SGDLS and CDR2 is YYNGEE. The V gene end was trimmed by 3 bases and the J gene end by 11 bases; junction bases not matched to a gene: 7. The CDR3 reads CASSDGTSGLRQYF. CDR3 nucleotides: TGTGCCAGCAGCGACGGGACTAGCGGGCTAAGGCAGTATTTT. Variable domain in full (rest from reference TRBV9 and TRBJ2-3): DSGVTQTPKHLITATGQRVTLRCSPRSGDLSVYWYQQSLDQGLQFLIQYYNGEERAKGNILERFSAQQFPDLHSELNLSSLELGDSALYFCASSDGTSGLRQYFGPGTRLTVL.

There are a few counts of this clone. At one boundary the junction diverges from the germline segment, which might be a read error. The rearrangement links TRBV7-8 to TRBJ1-5, with D possibly being TRBD1 (6 bases). The germline V gene has CDR1 SGHVS and CDR2 FQNEAQ. CDR3 length: 15 amino acids. The CDR3 region has the DNA TGTCCCAGCAGCTTCTGGGGACATAGCAATCAGCCCCAGCATTTT. Its translation: CPSSFWGHSNQPQHF.

The V call is TRBV7-3, the J call TRBJ1-2; D gene ambiguous. The V end was cut by 6 bases, the J end by 5 bases, with 19 bases between. The CDR3 sequence is 15 residues long. Germline V gives CDR1 SGHTA, CDR2 FQGTGA. CDR3 nucleotides: TGTGCCAGCAGGAATAAAGCCGGGTCCGTTTATGGCTACACCTTC. Its translation: CASRNKAGSVYGYTF.

The rearrangement joins TRBV13 to TRBJ2-3, with TRBD1 identical over 9 bases. The CDR3 extends over 16 amino acids. Trimming took 5 bases from V and 6 from J; bases not matched to a gene: 12. CDR1 PRHDT and CDR2 FYEKMQ come from the germline V gene (reference sequence). The chain's CDR3 is CASSPTRDRVRDTQYF. The CDR3 DNA sequence: TGTGCCAGCAGCCCCACCCGGGACAGGGTGAGGGATACGCAGTATTTT.

The gene calls are TRBV5-1 and TRBJ2-1, with a possible D match to TRBD2 (5 bases). The germline V gene encodes CDR1 SGHRS and CDR2 YFSETQ. V was pared by 7 bases and J by 10 bases, with 21 bases between. The CDR3 consists of 14 residues. CDR3: CASPGVARPSEQFF. The CDR3 nucleotides read TGCGCCAGCCCCGGGGTAGCGAGACCCTCGGAGCAGTTCTTC.

This chain links TRBV10-3 with TRBJ2-3; D gene ambiguous. CDR3 length equals 12 residues. The germline gives CDR1 ENHRY, CDR2 SYGVKD. Trimming took off 3 bases at V and 3 bases at J, with 4 bases between the two ends. CDR3 region: CAISDMTDTQYF. CDR3 bases: TGTGCCATCAGTGACATGACAGATACGCAGTATTTT.

The genes are TRBV5-1 and TRBJ1-1; D uncertain. Trimming left V 0 bases short and J 4 bases short, with 16 bases between. Germline CDR1 reads SGHRS; CDR2 reads YFSETQ. The CDR3 covers 16 residues. CDR3 in DNA: TGCGCCAGCAGCTTGGAATACAGAACTGGGCGCACTGAAGCTTTCTTT. Amino acids: CASSLEYRTGRTEAFF.

This clone showed up just once. This chain connects TRBV19 to TRBJ2-1; D is undetermined. Trimming left V 3 bases short and J 1 base short, with 7 bases between. CDR1 LNHDA and CDR2 SQIVND come from the germline V gene (reference sequence). The CDR3 covers 14 residues. CDR3 sequence reads: CASSISVSYNEQFF. CDR3 nucleotide sequence: TGTGCCAGTAGTATCAGTGTATCCTACAATGAGCAGTTCTTC.

CDR3 in amino acids: CSVGSGQQRADTQYF. CDR3 DNA: TGCAGCGTTGGGTCGGGACAGCAACGTGCAGATACGCAGTATTTT. The V gene is TRBV29-1, the J gene TRBJ2-3; TRBD1 matches 7 bases. This CDR3 is 15 amino acids long. With V trimmed by 4 bases and J by 4 bases, 11 bases remained unmatched. Germline V lookup: CDR1 SQVTM, CDR2 ANQGSEA.

The chain has TRBV9 and TRBJ1-3; D not resolved. Trimming pared 0 bases from V and 0 bases from J, leaving 16 bases between. The CDR3 extends over 18 amino acids. Germline CDR1 is SGDLS and CDR2 is YYNGEE. This CDR3 reads CASSVDMLGRASGNTIYF. Here the CDR3 DNA reads TGTGCCAGCAGCGTAGATATGTTGGGCAGAGCCTCTGGAAACACCATATATTTT.

V gene TRBV19 combines with J gene TRBJ2-1; 14 bases fit TRBD2. Germline V CDR1 and CDR2: LNHDA, SQIVND (reference sequence). This CDR3 is 16 amino acids long. V was pared by 5 bases and J by 9 bases, with 9 bases of the junction left unmatched. CDR3 bases: TGTGCCAGTAGTTTCTCCGGGACTAGCGGGAGTGGTGAGCAGTTCTTC. Amino acids: CASSFSGTSGSGEQFF.

The chain has TRBV7-2 and TRBJ2-7, with TRBD1 matching over 7 bases. The germline V gene encodes CDR1 SGHTA and CDR2 FQGNSA. Germline trimming cut 2 bases from V and 2 bases from J; bases unmatched to any gene: 3. The CDR3 is 14 residues long. CDR3 nucleotide sequence: TGTGCCAGCAGCTTAACAGGGGCCACCTACGAGCAGTACTTC. Residues: CASSLTGATYEQYF.

V gene TRBV5-6 combines with J gene TRBJ1-4; 8 bases are a match to TRBD1. Germline CDR1 SGHDT, CDR2 YYEEEE. The CDR3 length is 14 residues. V trimming: 4 bases; J trimming: 4 bases; junction bases outside the gene matches: 3. The CDR3: CASSGTGINEKLFF. CDR3 in DNA: TGTGCCAGCAGCGGGACAGGAATTAATGAAAAACTGTTTTTT.

The chain couples TRBV4-3 to TRBJ2-3, with 9 bases identical to TRBD1. J lost 6 bases, V lost 5 bases, and 3 bases had no gene match. The CDR3 contains 13 residues. The germline CDR1 and CDR2 sequences are LGHNA and YSLEER. CDR3 in amino acids: CASSLGQGDTQYF. CDR3 bases: TGCGCCAGCAGCTTAGGACAGGGGGATACGCAGTATTTT.

J is TRBJ2-3 and V is TRBV10-2; 8 nucleotides agree with TRBD2. The CDR3 sequence is 17 residues long. Germline assignment: CDR1 WSHSY and CDR2 SAAADI. The ends lost 7 bases at V and 0 bases at J; junction bases unmatched: 12. This chain's CDR3 is CASIRLASTPSTDTQYF. The CDR3 nucleotides are TGCGCCAGCATCCGACTAGCGAGCACTCCTAGCACAGATACGCAGTATTTT.

The rearrangement uses TRBV19 and TRBJ2-2; the match to TRBD2 covers 9 bases. Unmatched junction bases numbered 5, after V lost 6 bases and J lost 3 bases. The CDR3 has 15 amino acids. Germline lookup yields CDR1 LNHDA and CDR2 SQIVND (reference sequence). The CDR3 spells CASRTLAGDTGELFF. Here the CDR3 DNA reads TGTGCCAGTAGGACCTTAGCGGGGGACACCGGGGAGCTGTTTTTT.

V usage is TRBV11-2 and J usage is TRBJ1-6; D not certain. Deletions cut 3 bases from V and 10 bases from J, with 10 bases between. Germline V gives CDR1 SGHAT, CDR2 FQNNGV. The CDR3 covers 13 residues. CDR3 amino acids: CASSFGPSSPLHF. For the CDR3, the DNA is TGTGCCAGCAGCTTTGGGCCCTCATCACCCCTCCACTTT.